The 5 T cell receptor beta chains given below trace back to one sample, sequenced in a study of molecular identifiers for immune sequencing clone quantification. TCRdb called the PCR reads again in MiXCR, with one record for every CDR3 protein. The sample lists around 100,000 distinct CDR3 sequences, around 33% occurring once. The sequenced material came from naive CD8+ T cells from blood, with Jurkat cell RNA spiked in. This sample's subset: FACS-sorted CD8+CD4-CCR7+CD45RA+ naive T cells. Receptors were obtained from a human donor in good health. Some libraries in this study had Jurkat cell RNA spiked in.

This clonotype was detected only a few times. The J gene is TRBJ2-3, the V gene TRBV15, with 12 positions matching TRBD2. V trimming: 4 bases; J trimming: 6 bases; junction bases outside the gene matches: 2. CDR3 size: 14 residues. Germline V CDR1 and CDR2: LNHNV, YYDKDF (reference sequence). CDR3: CATSTGTSGDTQYF. Written as DNA, the CDR3 is TGTGCCACCAGCACCGGGACTAGCGGGGATACGCAGTATTTT.

The chain has TRBV7-9 and TRBJ1-5, with 7 bases lining up with TRBD1. V lost 5 bases, J lost 3 bases, and 7 bases stayed unmatched. Germline CDR1 SEHNR, CDR2 FQNEAQ (reference sequence). There are 15 residues in the CDR3. The CDR3 DNA reads TGTGCCAGCAGCCCCCCGACAGGGAACAATCAGCCCCAGCATTTT. It specifies CASSPPTGNNQPQHF. The full variable domain, its missing parts supplied by reference TRBV7-9 and TRBJ1-5, is DTGVSQNPRHKITKRGQNVTFRCDPISEHNRLYWYRQTLGQGPEFLTYFQNEAQLEKSRLLSDRFSAERPKGSFSTLEIQRTEQGDSAMYLCASSPPTGNNQPQHFGDGTRLSIL.

CDR3 nucleotides: TGTGCCAGCAGCGTAGACGGGGCTAGCGGCACAGATACGCAGTATTTT. It translates to CASSVDGASGTDTQYF. The chain carries TRBV9 and TRBJ2-3; D perhaps matches TRBD2 (6 bases). The CDR3 is 16 amino acids. Trimming cost V 0 bases and J 1 base, with 12 bases left between them. CDR1 is SGDLS, CDR2 YYNGEE, per germline.

In the case of this clonotype: This sequence may be a read error, since a much larger clone differs from it by one base. The chain uses TRBV4-1 and TRBJ2-7, with D unresolved. The germline V gene has CDR1 MGHRA and CDR2 YSYEKL. Trimming removed 2 bases at V and 4 bases at J, with 12 bases between. The CDR3 is made up of 14 amino acids. CDR3 sequence reads: CASSQHSNRYEQYF. CDR3 nucleotide sequence: TGCGCCAGCAGCCAACACTCAAATAGGTACGAGCAGTACTTC.

The sample holds one count of this clonotype. With a much larger clone just one base away, this may be a read error. The V gene is TRBV28, the J gene TRBJ2-6; maybe TRBD2 (6 bases). Germline V CDR1 and CDR2: MDHEN, SYDVKM. This CDR3 is 16 amino acids long. CDR3 loop: CASSIGTFSGASVLTF. CDR3 nucleotides: TGTGCCAGCAGCATAGGGACTTTCTCTGGGGCCAGCGTCCTGACTTTC.